This TCR beta chain was identified in a study of T cells expressing NK-cell markers. Overall study: Sorted CD3+CD56-NKG2C+, CD3+CD56+NKG2C+ and CD3+CD56+NKG2C- T cells supplied the TCR beta repertoires. Seven sequenced donors out of eight were HCMV-seropositive, one seronegative. Study-wide findings and caveats: In a handful of donors, dominant clonotypes made up 28.3-60.1% of CD3+CD56-NKG2C+ cells.

Scientists made TCR beta cDNA using 5'RACE template switching with UMIs. TCRdb derives one entry per CDR3 protein from the 5' RACE reads, leaving out DNA. In all, the sample yields about 160,000 distinct CDR3 sequences. The CDR3 covers 14 residues. In regard to this clonotype: Its antigen remains unknown.

This clonotype was sampled from a woman between 18 and 69 years old in good health. The V gene is TRBV12-3 or TRBV12-4, the J gene TRBJ1-5; TCRdb proposes TRBD1, but this gene call is untestable without DNA. Sequencing was performed on blood T cells: a sorted CD56 or NKG2C T cell subset, CD4+ or CD8+ T cells, or bulk PBMC T cells (not recorded which). The CDR3 region is CASSFGGPNQPQHF.